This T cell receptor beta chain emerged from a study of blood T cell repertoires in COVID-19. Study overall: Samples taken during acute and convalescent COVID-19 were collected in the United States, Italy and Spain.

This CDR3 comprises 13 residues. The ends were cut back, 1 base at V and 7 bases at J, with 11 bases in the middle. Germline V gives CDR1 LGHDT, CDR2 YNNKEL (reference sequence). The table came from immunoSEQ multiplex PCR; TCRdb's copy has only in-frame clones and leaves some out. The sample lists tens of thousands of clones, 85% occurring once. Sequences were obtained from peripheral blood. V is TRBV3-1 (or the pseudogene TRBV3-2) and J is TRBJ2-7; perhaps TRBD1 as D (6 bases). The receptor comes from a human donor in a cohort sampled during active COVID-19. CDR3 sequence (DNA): TGTGCCAGCAGCCAAGTTCAGGGGTGGGAGCAGTACTTC. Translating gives CASSQVQGWEQYF.